Following are 12 T cell receptor beta chains from one sample sequenced in a study of Graves' ophthalmopathy and Graves' hyperthyroidism. Amplified material comprised TCR beta CDR3 regions derived from RNA transcripts. First-round RT-PCR employed HTBI primers, with a second-round multiplex PCR after it. TCRdb called the multiplex PCR reads again in MiXCR, with one record for every CDR3 protein. The sample yields roughly 410,000 distinct CDR3 sequences, 15% to 19% seen once. The sequenced sample consisted of peripheral blood. The receptors stem from a young woman with stable Graves' hyperthyroidism.

In this sample, this clonotype turned up many times. The genes are TRBV20-1 and TRBJ1-1; a weak D match, TRBD1 (5 bases). The CDR3 totals 14 residues. The V and J ends lost 5 bases and 5 bases respectively, with 18 bases between them. Germline CDR1 reads DFQATT; CDR2 reads SNEGSKA (reference sequence). CDR3 sequence (DNA): TGCAGTGCTTCATATCAGAGTGGGGCGACTGAAGCTTTCTTT. This gives the protein CSASYQSGATEAFF.

At least ten counts were recorded for this clonotype. This chain links TRBV7-2 with TRBJ2-5, with D perhaps assigned TRBD1 or TRBD2 (6 bases each). V was pared by 6 bases and J by 4 bases, with 15 bases between. The CDR3 totals 14 residues. Germline CDR1 reads SGHTA; CDR2 reads FQGNSA. CDR3 in amino acids: CASSWGATGETQYF. Here the CDR3 DNA reads TGTGCCAGCAGTTGGGGGGCCACGGGAGAGACCCAGTACTTC. Using reference TRBV7-2 and TRBJ2-5 for the parts outside the CDR3, the full variable domain is GAGVSQSPSNKVTEKGKDVELRCDPISGHTALYWYRQSLGQGLEFLIYFQGNSAPDKSGLPSDRFSAERTGGSVSTLTIQRTQQEDSAVYLCASSWGATGETQYFGPGTRLLVL.

This clonotype came up many times. CDR3 loop: CSVDPQGGMDGYTF. The CDR3 DNA sequence: TGCAGCGTTGATCCCCAGGGGGGGATGGATGGCTACACCTTC. The chain carries TRBV29-1 and TRBJ1-2, with 7 bases lining up with TRBD1. The junction had 10 bases not matched to a gene; V was cut back by 3 bases and J by 6 bases. This CDR3 is built from 14 residues. The V gene's germline CDR1 is SQVTM and CDR2 ANQGSEA.

This clonotype was seen at least ten times. The rearrangement links TRBV27 to TRBJ1-1, with a tentative D call TRBD1 (6 bases). Trimming left V 2 bases short and J 1 base short, with 11 bases between. CDR3 length: 15 amino acids. Germline V gene sequence: CDR1 MNHEY, CDR2 SMNVEV (reference sequence). CDR3 sequence: CASSLNRVANTEAFF. DNA of the CDR3: TGTGCCAGCAGTTTAAACAGGGTGGCGAACACTGAAGCTTTCTTT.

This clonotype came up many times. The chain recombines TRBV28 with TRBJ1-5, with no clear D. The germline CDR1 and CDR2 sequences are MDHEN and SYDVKM. Trimming stripped 6 bases from V and 1 base from J, with 10 bases between. The CDR3 is made up of 14 amino acids. In nucleotides, the CDR3 is TGTGCCAGCAGCCCAGCGGGGAGCAATCAGCCCCAGCATTTT. Translation: CASSPAGSNQPQHF.

This rearrangement joins TRBV20-1 to TRBJ2-5; no clear D. From germline, CDR1 is DFQATT and CDR2 SNEGSKA (reference sequence). The CDR3 has 14 residues. Trimming took off 0 bases at V and 5 bases at J, with 13 bases between the two ends. The CDR3 sequence is CSARDEDHGETQYF. The CDR3 region has the DNA TGCAGTGCTAGAGATGAGGACCACGGGGAGACCCAGTACTTC.

There are many counts of this clonotype. The rearrangement uses TRBV7-2 and TRBJ1-2; D is possibly TRBD1 (6 bases). The CDR3 contains 14 residues. Trimming took 8 bases from V and 4 from J, leaving 17 bases between them. Germline V CDR1 and CDR2: SGHTA, FQGNSA. The CDR3, as DNA: TGTGCCAGCGGACCGGGAGGGGGGTTCTATGGCTACACCTTC. This encodes CASGPGGGFYGYTF.

The chain couples TRBV6-1 to TRBJ1-2; TRBD1 is a possible D gene (5 bases). The germline V gene has CDR1 MNHNS and CDR2 SASEGT. CDR3 size: 14 residues. V was cut by 6 bases and J by 0 bases, with 11 bases left in between. CDR3 DNA: TGTGCCAGCAGCGACGCAGGGACTAACTATGGCTACACCTTC. It is translated as CASSDAGTNYGYTF.

In its sample, this clonotype was seen many times. One end of the junction varies from germline; a read error may be responsible. The CDR3 spells CASSLGLGLPLF. In DNA, the CDR3 is TGTGCCAGCAGCTTAGGTCTGGGTCTCCCTTTATTC. The chain recombines TRBV7-9 with TRBJ2-4; D is uncertain. Germline CDR1 and CDR2: SEHNR and FQNEAQ (reference sequence). This CDR3 has 12 amino acids.

At least ten counts were recorded for this clonotype. The chain carries TRBV12-5 and TRBJ2-5; D perhaps matches TRBD1 (6 bases). The length of the CDR3 is 15 residues. The V end lost 0 bases, the J end lost 5 bases, and 13 bases lay between the germline ends. Germline V gene data show CDR1 as LGHNT and CDR2 as FRNRAP. The CDR3 protein is CASGLVRRQGETQYF. The CDR3, as DNA: TGTGCTAGTGGTTTGGTACGAAGGCAGGGGGAGACCCAGTACTTC. The full variable domain, completed using reference TRBV12-5 and TRBJ2-5, is DARVTQTPRHKVTEMGQEVTMRCQPILGHNTVFWYRQTMMQGLELLAYFRNRAPLDDSGMPKDRFSAEMPDATLATLKIQPSEPRDSAVYFCASGLVRRQGETQYFGPGTRLLVL.

This clonotype has a count of ten or more. CDR3 bases: TGTGCCAGCAGCTTAGAGCCGGGGGGCAATCAGCCCCAGCATTTT. Encoded protein: CASSLEPGGNQPQHF. The chain couples TRBV7-9 to TRBJ1-5, with a possible D match to TRBD1 (5 bases). V lost 1 base and J 2 bases, leaving 9 bases between the germline ends. The CDR3 is made up of 15 amino acids. Per germline, CDR1 SEHNR and CDR2 FQNEAQ (reference sequence).

This clonotype was counted at least ten times. The rearrangement joins TRBV15 to TRBJ1-1; D gene unclear. In germline, CDR1 is LNHNV, CDR2 YYDKDF (reference sequence). CDR3 size: 14 residues. Trimming left V 5 bases short and J 0 bases short, with 10 bases between. The CDR3 nucleotides are TGTGCCACCAGCCGCCGGACGGTGAACACTGAAGCTTTCTTT. Protein sequence: CATSRRTVNTEAFF.